These T cell receptor beta chains were read from a single sample in a study of shared clonotypes between healthy human individuals. Repertoires were generated with immunoSEQ multiplex PCR, while TCRdb's copy carries only in-frame clones and drops some. The profile shows some 470,000 clones, 75% to 85% of them singletons. The sequenced sample consisted of PBMCs. Every receptor here comes from a woman in her thirties or forties in good health. Some clones in this sample may be carry-over from other donors' samples. CDR3s include the opening cysteine and the closing phenylalanine or tryptophan. Each record gives: clone size, J gene, D gene, CDR3 length, V gene, CDR3 DNA, CDR3 protein. A D gene is named only where the DNA matches it firmly. The size entry is marked missing in some rows and otherwise reads once, few, many or a size class.

size: -
J: TRBJ2-2
D: TRBD2
length: 16
V: TRBV27
DNA: TGTGCCAGCAGTTTATATGGCGGGGGGAACACCGGGGAGCTGTTTTTT
CDR3: CASSLYGGGNTGELFF

size: -
J: TRBJ2-5
D: TRBD2
length: 12
V: TRBV19
DNA: TGTGCCAGTAGCGGGAGGGGGGAGACCCAGTACTTC
CDR3: CASSGRGETQYF

size: few
J: TRBJ2-5
D: TRBD2
length: 15
V: TRBV9
DNA: TGTGCCAGCAGCGTCGGGGGGACTAGCGGCGAGACCCAGTACTTC
CDR3: CASSVGGTSGETQYF

size: many
J: TRBJ2-1
D: TRBD2
length: 13
V: TRBV5-8
DNA: TGTGCCAGCAGCGCTGGACTAGCGGGAGAAGAGTTCTTC
CDR3: CASSAGLAGEEFF

size: -
J: TRBJ2-7
D: -
length: 15
V: TRBV28
DNA: TGTGCCAGCAGTTTACTCGGGGATGGGCTCTACGAGCAGTACTTC
CDR3: CASSLLGDGLYEQYF

size: -
J: TRBJ2-1
D: TRBD2
length: 14
V: TRBV6-4
DNA: TGTGCCAGCACCAGGACTAGCGGGAGCAATGAGCAGTTCTTC
CDR3: CASTRTSGSNEQFF

size: once
J: TRBJ2-3
D: TRBD2
length: 17
V: TRBV25-1
DNA: TGTGCCAGCAGTGGTAGATGGAGCGGGAGCCCGACAGATACGCAGTATTTT
CDR3: CASSGRWSGSPTDTQYF

size: -
J: TRBJ2-2
D: TRBD1
length: 13
V: TRBV19
DNA: TGTGCCAGTAGTAGACAGGGGAGCGGGGAGCTGTTTTTT
CDR3: CASSRQGSGELFF

size: once
J: TRBJ2-7
D: -
length: 14
V: TRBV11-2
DNA: TGTGCCAGCAGCTTAGATCCCAGCTCCTACGAGCAGTACTTC
CDR3: CASSLDPSSYEQYF

size: -
J: TRBJ2-7
D: TRBD1
length: 15
V: TRBV27
DNA: TGTGCCAGCAGTTCCCTGGGGACAGGGTCCTACGAGCAGTACTTC
CDR3: CASSSLGTGSYEQYF

size: -
J: TRBJ2-5
D: -
length: 14
V: TRBV5-1
DNA: TGCGCCAGCAGCGATGGGTCGGGTCTGGAGACCCAGTACTTC
CDR3: CASSDGSGLETQYF

size: -
J: TRBJ2-1
D: TRBD2
length: 15
V: TRBV13
DNA: TGTGCCAGCAGTTACAGGCGGGAGGTTCCCAATGAGCAGTTCTTC
CDR3: CASSYRREVPNEQFF

size: -
J: TRBJ2-7
D: -
length: 15
V: TRBV10-3
DNA: TGTGCCATCAGTGAGGGAGTAGTAGAGACCTACGAGCAGTACTTC
CDR3: CAISEGVVETYEQYF

size: -
J: TRBJ2-5
D: TRBD2
length: 17
V: TRBV30
DNA: TGTGCCTGGAGTGTACGGACTAGCGGGAGTAACGCGGAGACCCAGTACTTC
CDR3: CAWSVRTSGSNAETQYF

size: -
J: TRBJ2-3
D: -
length: 15
V: TRBV7-9
DNA: TGTGCCAGCAGCTACTTAAATGGTCCCACAGATACGCGGTATTTT
CDR3: CASSYLNGPTDTRYF

size: -
J: TRBJ2-7
D: -
length: 15
V: TRBV6-5
DNA: TGTGCCAGCAGTTTTCAGGGGCCATATCCCTACGAGCAGTACTTC
CDR3: CASSFQGPYPYEQYF

size: -
J: TRBJ2-1
D: -
length: 13
V: TRBV7-7
DNA: TGTGCTAGCAGCGATACCATCTACAATGAGCAGTTCTTC
CDR3: CASSDTIYNEQFF

size: -
J: TRBJ2-7
D: TRBD2
length: 15
V: TRBV6-6
DNA: TGTGCCAGCAGTTACGTTGCACTAGCGGGACCTGAGCAGTACTTC
CDR3: CASSYVALAGPEQYF

size: -
J: TRBJ2-7
D: TRBD2
length: 14
V: TRBV7-2
DNA: TGTGCCAGCAGCGACGGACTAGCGGACTACGAGCAGTACTTC
CDR3: CASSDGLADYEQYF

size: few
J: TRBJ1-2
D: TRBD1
length: 11
V: TRBV7-9
DNA: TGTGCCAGCAGCTCCGGGACAGAAACTTTCTTC
CDR3: CASSSGTETFF

size: -
J: TRBJ2-3
D: -
length: 13
V: TRBV7-8
DNA: TGTGCCAGCAGCTTACCAACAACAGATACGCAGTATTTT
CDR3: CASSLPTTDTQYF

size: -
J: TRBJ2-1
D: TRBD2
length: 15
V: TRBV6-5
DNA: TGTGCCAGCAGTCAACTAGCGGGAGCCCTCAATGAGCAGTTCTTC
CDR3: CASSQLAGALNEQFF

size: -
J: TRBJ2-5
D: -
length: 13
V: TRBV6-6
DNA: TGTGCCAGCAGTTACAGGGAGATAAATCCCCAGTACTTC
CDR3: CASSYREINPQYF

size: -
J: TRBJ1-1
D: TRBD1
length: 15
V: TRBV4-2
DNA: TGTGCCAGCAGCCATCCGGGACAGGCCGTATCTGAAGCTTTCTTT
CDR3: CASSHPGQAVSEAFF